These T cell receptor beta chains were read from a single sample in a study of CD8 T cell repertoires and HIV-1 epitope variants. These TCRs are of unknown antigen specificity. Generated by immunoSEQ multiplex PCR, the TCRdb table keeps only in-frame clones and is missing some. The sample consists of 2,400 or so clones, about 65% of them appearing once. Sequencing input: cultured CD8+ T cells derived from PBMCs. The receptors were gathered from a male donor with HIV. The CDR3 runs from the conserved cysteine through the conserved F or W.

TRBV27,CASSQGANTGELFF
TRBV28,CASSLGDSPLHF
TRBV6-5,CASSYSIGGNTEAFF
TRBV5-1,CASSLETGTGYEQYF
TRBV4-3,CASSQDLDPASGASPLHF
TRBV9,CASSTFPGSSYEQYF
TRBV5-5,CASSDHNQPQHF
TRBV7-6,CASSLAGSNEKLFF
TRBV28,CASSSNGEATNEKLFF
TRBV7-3,CASSSFGGTKNGNEQYF
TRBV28,CASILGGGGTDTQYF
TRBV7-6,CASSPWGGGRKVGELFF
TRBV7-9,CASSKLGQEAFF
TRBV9,CASSLPTQNTGELFF
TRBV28,CASSPVGETNQPQHF
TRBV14,CASSQGFGGALTDTQYF
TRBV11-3,CASSLDRSQETQYF
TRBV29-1,CSVGREGAYEQYF
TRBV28,CASSPGGSEQFF
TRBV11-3,CASRFRFDRGIESQPQHF
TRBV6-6,CASSLVEGLNTEAFF
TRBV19,CASSIVAWETQYF
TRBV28,CASSLDRASATNEKLFF
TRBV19,CASSQAGPYNEQFF
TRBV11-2,CASSQDRPRSGNTIYF
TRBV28,CASSTHPGQGGLAAFSYEQYF
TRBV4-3,CASSQESRDRGLGETQYF
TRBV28,CASSLLQGNTIYF
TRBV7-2,CASSLRNLNTEAFF
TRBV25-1,CASSDPTEDYGYTF
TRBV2,CASSEDNYEQYF
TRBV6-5,CASSPETGINEKLFF